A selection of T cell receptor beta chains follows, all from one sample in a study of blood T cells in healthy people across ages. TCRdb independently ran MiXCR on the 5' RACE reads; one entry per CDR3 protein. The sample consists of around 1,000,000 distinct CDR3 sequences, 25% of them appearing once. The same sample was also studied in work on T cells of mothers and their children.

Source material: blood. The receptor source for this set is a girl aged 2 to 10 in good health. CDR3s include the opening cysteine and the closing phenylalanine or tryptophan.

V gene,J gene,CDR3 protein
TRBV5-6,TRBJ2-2,CASSLRGFTGELFF
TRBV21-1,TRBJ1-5,CASSKKGQGDQPQHF
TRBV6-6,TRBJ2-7,CASSYTGDAYEQYF
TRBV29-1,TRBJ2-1,CRVSSYNEQFF
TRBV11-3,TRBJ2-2,CASSFRLLNTGELFF
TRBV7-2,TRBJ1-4,CASSTYRGNEKLFF
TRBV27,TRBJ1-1,CASSLHRVGTEAFF
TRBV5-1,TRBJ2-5,CASRLLWTSQEATQYF
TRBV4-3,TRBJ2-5,CAGSQVYGETQYF
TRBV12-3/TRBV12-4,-,CASSLLGPDEQFF
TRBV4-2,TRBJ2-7,CASGTGSYEEYF
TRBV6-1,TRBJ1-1,CASSEFGGGDRAFF
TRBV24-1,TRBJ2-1,CATSDLTEAPQFF
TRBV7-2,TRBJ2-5,CASSSTQGRGVAQYF
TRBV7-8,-,CASSAGLAGDEQYF
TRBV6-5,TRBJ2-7,CASSYGTPGSYEQYF
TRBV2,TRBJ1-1,CASSVGGVEAFF
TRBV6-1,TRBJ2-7,CASSPNPGSGDSYEQYF
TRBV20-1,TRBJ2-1,CSARASGLLSYNEQFF
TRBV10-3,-,CASMGLADNYEQYF
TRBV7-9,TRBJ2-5,CASSSGNGETQYF
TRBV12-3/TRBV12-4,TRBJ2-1,CASSFGGGDNEQFF
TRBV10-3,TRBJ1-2,CAISESTGGGYTF
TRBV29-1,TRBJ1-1,CSVRTGKDTEAFF